The present TCR beta chain was sequenced within a study of blood T cell repertoires in COVID-19. For the study at large: Sites across the United States, Italy and Spain contributed samples from acute and convalescent COVID-19. From T cells, B-cell-depleted T cells, or PBMCs came the material, which was cDNA or gDNA.

Per the authors' pipeline: Reference gene primer amplification gave nucleated cell count estimates. Only in-frame clones appear in the TCRdb table, and some are missing; sequencing was by immunoSEQ multiplex PCR. V and J calls and clone size are given by that table; D and trimming were obtained from the DNA. The sample includes approximately 190,000 clones, more than 85% of them seen just once. In germline, CDR1 is GTSNPN, CDR2 SVGIG (reference sequence). Deletions cut 1 base from V and 0 bases from J, with 12 bases between. The CDR3 has 15 amino acids. This sequence was found in a man between 65 and 85 years old with active or convalescent COVID-19. The V call is TRBV30, the J call TRBJ1-1, with a weak D call TRBD1 (5 bases). Sequencing was carried out using peripheral blood. The CDR3 sequence is CAWSGRQTMNTEAFF. DNA for the CDR3: TGTGCCTGGAGTGGCAGACAGACAATGAACACTGAAGCTTTCTTT.